The 4 T cell receptor beta chains below were found in one sample sequenced in a study of a mutant IDH1 vaccine in newly diagnosed glioma. Produced via immunoSEQ multiplex PCR; TCRdb's table is partial and in-frame only. The repertoire holds around 41,000 clones, with 80% to 90% as singletons. Time point indicated: week 35, safety follow-up. Topical imiquimod accompanied each vaccine dose, which consisted of 300 ug of mutant IDH1 20-mer peptide. No cognate antigen is known for these TCRs. Source: PBMCs, taken from a glioma patient whose treatment included an IDH1 peptide vaccine. The receptors derive from a middle-aged man with glioma.

The rearrangement joins TRBV19 to TRBJ1-2; D is ambiguous. V lost 3 bases and J lost 8, with 19 bases in between. The CDR3 is 15 amino acids. Germline V gene data show CDR1 as LNHDA and CDR2 as SQIVND (reference sequence). CDR3 sequence: CASSIKYGVTGGYTF. CDR3 DNA: TGTGCCAGTAGTATCAAGTATGGGGTTACGGGCGGCTACACCTTC.

This clone came up once. The chain is built from TRBV5-5 and TRBJ1-2; 9 bases line up with TRBD1. Germline CDR1 reads SGHKS; CDR2 reads YYEKEE (reference sequence). The CDR3 is made up of 15 amino acids. The ends lost 2 bases at V and 4 bases at J; junction bases unmatched: 6. The CDR3 DNA sequence: TGTGCCAGCAGCTTATGGGACAGGGACCCCTATGGCTACACCTTC. This encodes CASSLWDRDPYGYTF.

The DNA of the CDR3 is TGCGCCAGCAGCCAACTGGACAGGGGTACTGAAGCTTTCTTT. It translates to CASSQLDRGTEAFF. The V gene is TRBV4-3, the J gene TRBJ1-1, with 9 bases aligning to TRBD1. The length of the CDR3 is 14 residues. Germline V CDR1 and CDR2: LGHNA, YSLEER. J was trimmed by 5 bases and V by 2 bases; bases with no gene match: 3.

The chain recombines TRBV20-1 with TRBJ2-7; D remains unclear. Germline V lookup: CDR1 DFQATT, CDR2 SNEGSKA (reference sequence). CDR3 length: 11 amino acids. V lost 4 bases and J lost 2, with 6 bases in between. The CDR3 protein is CSATWTYEQYF. As DNA, the CDR3 is TGCAGTGCTACTTGGACCTACGAGCAGTACTTC.